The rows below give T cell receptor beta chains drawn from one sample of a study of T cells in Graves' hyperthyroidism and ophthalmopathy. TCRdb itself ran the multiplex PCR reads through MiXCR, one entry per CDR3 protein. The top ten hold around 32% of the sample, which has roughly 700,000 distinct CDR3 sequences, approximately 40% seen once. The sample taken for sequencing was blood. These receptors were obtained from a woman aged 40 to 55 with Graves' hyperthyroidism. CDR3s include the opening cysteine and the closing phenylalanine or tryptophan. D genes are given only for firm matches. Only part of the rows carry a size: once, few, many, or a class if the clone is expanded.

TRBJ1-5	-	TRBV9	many	CASSVAGSNQPQHF	TGTGCCAGCAGCGTAGCGGGTAGCAATCAGCCCCAGCATTTT
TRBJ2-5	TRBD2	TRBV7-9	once	CASSLEGGSRETQYF	TGTGCCAGCAGCTTAGAGGGCGGGAGTCGGGAGACCCAGTACTTC
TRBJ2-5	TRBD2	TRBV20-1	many	CSARRLAGGHGETQYF	TGCAGTGCTAGGAGACTAGCGGGGGGCCATGGAGAGACCCAGTACTTC
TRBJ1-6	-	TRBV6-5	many	CASRQGTSPLHF	TGTGCCAGCAGGCAGGGGACTTCACCCCTCCACTTT
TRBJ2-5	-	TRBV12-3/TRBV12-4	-	CASRGWVGRETQYF	TGTGCCAGCAGAGGCTGGGTGGGGCGGGAGACCCAGTACTTC
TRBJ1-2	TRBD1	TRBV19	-	CASGPGQGITRYTF	TGTGCCAGCGGACCGGGACAGGGAATTACTCGCTACACCTTC
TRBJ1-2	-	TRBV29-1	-	CSDDGNYGYTF	TGCAGCGATGATGGGAACTATGGCTACACCTTC
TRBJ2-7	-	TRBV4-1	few	CASSQDPPDGREQYF	TGCGCCAGCAGCCAGGATCCCCCAGACGGGCGGGAGCAGTACTTC
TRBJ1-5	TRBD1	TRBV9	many	CASSETGGGQPQHF	TGTGCCAGCAGCGAAACAGGGGGAGGTCAGCCCCAGCATTTT
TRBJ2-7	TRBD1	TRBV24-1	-	CASSPDLGTGVYEQYF	TGTGCCAGCTCACCGGATCTTGGGACAGGGGTGTACGAGCAGTACTTC
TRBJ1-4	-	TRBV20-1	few	CSAEQGGNEKLFF	TGCAGTGCGGAACAGGGTGGGAATGAAAAACTGTTTTTT
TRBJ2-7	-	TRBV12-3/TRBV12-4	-	CASSFSLGASSDEQYF	TGTGCCAGCAGCTTCTCCCTGGGGGCTAGCTCTGACGAGCAGTACTTC
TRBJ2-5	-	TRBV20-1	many	CSARLVQETQYF	TGCAGTGCCAGACTAGTCCAAGAGACCCAGTACTTC
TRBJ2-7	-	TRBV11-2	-	CASSLGSTAYEQYF	TGTGCCAGCAGCTTAGGATCCACCGCCTACGAGCAGTACTTC
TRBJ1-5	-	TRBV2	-	CASSDRGFNQPQHF	TGTGCCAGCAGTGACAGGGGCTTTAATCAGCCCCAGCATTTT
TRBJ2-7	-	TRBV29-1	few	CSVGGKSVSYEQYF	TGCAGCGTTGGCGGGAAATCGGTTTCCTACGAGCAGTACTTC
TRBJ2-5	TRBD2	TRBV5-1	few	CASSPGTSGRETQYF	TGCGCCAGCAGCCCGGGGACTAGCGGGCGGGAGACCCAGTACTTC
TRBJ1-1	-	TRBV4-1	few	CASSLYEGGQAVGAFF	TGCGCCAGCAGCCTCTATGAGGGGGGGCAAGCGGTTGGAGCTTTCTTT
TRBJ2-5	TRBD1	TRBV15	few	CATSRDRQGGETQYF	TGTGCCACCAGCAGAGATCGACAGGGCGGCGAGACCCAGTACTTC
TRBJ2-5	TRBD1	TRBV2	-	CASSPTGSPQETQYF	TGTGCCAGCAGTCCGACAGGGAGTCCCCAAGAGACCCAGTACTTC
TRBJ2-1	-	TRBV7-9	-	CASSLEADEQFF	TGTGCCAGCAGCTTAGAGGCAGATGAGCAGTTCTTC
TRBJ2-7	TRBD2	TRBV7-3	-	CASSLRREGNEQYF	TGTGCCAGCAGCTTGCGCAGGGAGGGCAATGAGCAGTACTTC
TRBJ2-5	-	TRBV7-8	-	CASSIWELQYF	TGTGCCAGCAGCATTTGGGAGTTACAGTACTTC
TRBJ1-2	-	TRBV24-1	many	CATSQGTATNYGYTF	TGTGCCACCAGCCAAGGGACGGCCACTAACTATGGCTACACCTTC
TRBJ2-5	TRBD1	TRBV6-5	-	CASSWDRTGETQYF	TGTGCCAGCAGCTGGGACAGAACAGGGGAGACCCAGTACTTC
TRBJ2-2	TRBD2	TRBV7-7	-	CASSLAGHPNTGELFF	TGTGCTAGCAGCTTAGCGGGGCATCCAAACACCGGGGAGCTGTTTTTT
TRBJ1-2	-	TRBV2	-	CASRRGEAANYGYTF	TGTGCCAGCAGGCGGGGGGAGGCGGCCAACTATGGCTACACCTTC
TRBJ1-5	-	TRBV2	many	CASQRSPGSNQPQHF	TGTGCCAGCCAGAGGTCCCCTGGCAGCAATCAGCCCCAGCATTTT
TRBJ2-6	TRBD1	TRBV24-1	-	CATSETGGNSGANVLTF	TGTGCCACCAGTGAGACAGGGGGAAACTCTGGGGCCAACGTCCTGACTTTC
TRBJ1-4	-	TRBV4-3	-	CASSHDRDSNEKLFF	TGCGCCAGCAGCCATGACCGGGACTCTAATGAAAAACTGTTTTTT
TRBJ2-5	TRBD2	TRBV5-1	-	CASSRPGGETQYF	TGCGCCAGCAGCCGGCCGGGGGGAGAGACCCAGTACTTC